This TCR beta chain was documented in a study of tissue T cells after allogeneic stem cell transplantation (dated by TCRdb to between 2020 and 2023). Looking at the study overall: When multiple samples of a tissue existed, pathologist review of H&E sections prioritized samples with histologically apparent lymphocytes for sequencing. The study profiled TCR beta repertoires in many tissues obtained from research autopsies of patients with and without GVHD, and also in mouse models of GVHD. The human part of the study was a prospective observational study with no blinding and no randomization.

About this clone itself: Its antigen is currently not known. Per-base quality was not reported, and no clone a single base away is much larger than it.

In the paper's terms, the time point label means: human tissue collected at research (rapid) autopsy. Three non-HCT comparator patients with other cancers, having at least five GI tract samples and no known GI disease at death, were selected retrospectively. Autopsy tissues included GI sites from esophagus to rectum, liver, skin and lymphoid organs including spleen, after a median post-mortem interval of approximately nine hours. Autopsy specimens were bisected, with one portion flash-frozen in liquid nitrogen and the remainder formalin-fixed, and GI outer muscle layers were removed. To extract genomic DNA from frozen tissues, either the Mag-Bind Blood & Tissue DNA HDQ 96 Kit on a Chemagic 360 or the DNeasy Blood & Tissue Kit was used. Because of concern about red blood cell contamination, the extracted DNA went through further purification with the Genomic DNA Clean & Concentrator-25 kit. Library construction relied on the immunoSEQ multiplex PCR assay. Adaptive Biotechnologies performed TCRbeta CDR3 sequencing at survey depth and reported CDR3 sequences, V/J genes, productive frequency, and template counts. TCR beta CDR3 regions were amplified from genomic DNA rather than RNA. In the authors' own workflow: Jensen-Shannon divergence was used to quantify pairwise repertoire overlap between tissues, with a value of 1 meaning complete divergence and a value of 0 meaning identical repertoires. Tissues were clustered by single-linkage agglomerative hierarchical clustering of pairwise JSD values, and the clustering results were displayed as dendrograms. All patient samples were analyzed with GLIPH2 using simulation_depth 1000, kmer_min_depth 3 and cdr3_length_cutoff 8, and only groups containing more than two unique CDR3s were kept. A standardized tissue-overlap score was generated by extrapolating Jaccard GLIPH-group overlap across patients to a standard repertoire size of 1000 clones. Linear mixed-effect models, with tissue included as a fixed effect and individual included as a random effect, were used to assess associations of diversity with clinical or experimental variables. What TCRdb holds here is the immuneACCESS table cut down to in-frame rearrangements. Part of the clones is not present; checked against another copy, under half of the missing clones reflect an unresolved V gene, and the others are unexplained. Clonal size and the V and J genes are those of that table, whereas D and trimming came from the DNA. In all, the sample holds about 5,200 clones, and 60% to 75% of those were seen once. The biggest ten clones account for about 8% of the sample.

There are 14 amino acids in the CDR3, from cysteine to phenylalanine inclusive. The read is trimmed to its CDR3 DNA, 42 bases read in frame from base 1. The germline V gene provides CDR1 MNHEY and CDR2 SVGAGI. V ends up 6 bases short and J 6 bases short, with an unmatched junction base count of 8. Here is what the overall study found, with its caveats: Which tissue TCRs were alloreactive or antigen-specific was not determined in the study, and some clones might have been persisting host cells. No blood samples were available from the non-GVHD comparator patients. Within patients, how anatomically similar the tissues were was a key factor in shaping TCR repertoire composition, regardless of disease or transplant status. The patient cohort was small and clinically heterogeneous, and sampling depth was acknowledged as a limitation. In both patients and mice, T cells from blood and spleen covered only a limited part of the TCR repertoire found in tissues. Only a few T cell clones appeared in more than one patient, yet motif-based clustering showed tissue-specific repertoire signatures that were shared between patients.

The sequences come from tissue from the colon, collected at autopsy. This chain joins TRBV6-5 to TRBJ2-7; 10 of the junction bases match TRBD1. The clonotype originates from a female donor of 60 years or more with lung cancer. The sequenced DNA is TGTGCCAGCAGGAGGGGACAGGGGTCGGTCGAGCAGTACTTC. It is translated as CASRRGQGSVEQYF.